The sequence of this TCR beta chain was determined in a study of a mutant IDH1 vaccine in newly diagnosed glioma. About the study: Patients received vaccination from 4-6 weeks after radiotherapy alone, or with temozolomide cycles. Study-wide points: Vaccine-induced responses were seen in 85% to 95% of patients, spanning several MHC alleles. Changes to the top peripheral T cell clonotypes appeared unrelated to pseudoprogression.

In the case of this clone: Its cognate antigen is unknown.

The CDR3 length is 17 residues. Germline V gives CDR1 MNHEY, CDR2 SMNVEV (reference sequence). Trimming took off 7 bases at V and 3 bases at J, with 24 bases between the two ends. Described time point: week 11, during vaccination. With topical imiquimod, each dose of the vaccine consisted of 300 ug of mutant IDH1 20-mer peptide. Each tumor in the donors was a new WHO grade 3 or 4 astrocytoma, IDH1-mutant and ATRX-lost. The protocol was immunoSEQ multiplex PCR, while the TCRdb copy is restricted to in-frame clones and leaves out a portion. Of about 130,000 clones listed, around three quarters were seen once; the top ten hold less than 7%.

The chain has TRBV27 and TRBJ1-2; TRBD1 might be the D (5 bases). The sequence came from a man aged 35 to 55 with glioma. The sample here was PBMCs, taken from a glioma patient whose treatment included an IDH1 peptide vaccine. The CDR3 spells CASTPLTSRGTYYGYTF. As DNA, the CDR3 is TGTGCCAGCACCCCCCTCACCTCACGGGGGACCTACTATGGCTACACCTTC.